This passage covers 18 T cell receptor beta chains from one sample sequenced in a study of spatial heterogeneity in lung cancer. This sample's time point: sample taken at primary tumor resection. TCRs were sequenced from unsorted whole RNA of tumor, nontumor lung or PBMC. MiXCR, applied by TCRdb to the 5' RACE reads, yields one record per CDR3 protein. The data hold about 82,000 distinct CDR3 sequences, with about 12% observed a single time. This material consisted of PBMCs, taken at surgery. These receptor sequences come from a male donor with early-stage non-small cell lung cancer.

This chain links TRBV12-3 or TRBV12-4 with TRBJ2-7; D remains unclear. The CDR3 totals 13 residues. Trimming took off 1 base at V and 7 bases at J, with 11 bases between the two ends. In DNA form, the CDR3 reads TGTGCCAGCAGTTTAGAACTCCTCAGGGAGCAGTACTTC. The encoded protein is CASSLELLREQYF.

This sequence joins TRBV12-3 or TRBV12-4 and TRBJ2-2, with D perhaps TRBD1 or TRBD2 (5 bases each). Trimming cost V 7 bases and J 6 bases, with 12 bases left between them. The CDR3 spans 13 residues. The CDR3 coding sequence is TGTGCCAGCACCTTAAGGGGACCCGGGGAGCTGTTTTTT. Amino acid sequence: CASTLRGPGELFF.

This clonotype was counted a few times. The V call is TRBV20-1, the J call TRBJ2-2, with 9 bases aligning to TRBD2. The V and J ends lost 0 bases and 1 base, in that order; junction bases with no gene match: 6. This CDR3 has 17 amino acids. Germline values: CDR1 DFQATT, CDR2 SNEGSKA (reference sequence). The CDR3 bases are TGCAGTGCTAGAGATGGTCTAGCGGGGTTGAACACCGGGGAGCTGTTTTTT. The encoded protein is CSARDGLAGLNTGELFF.

This clonotype was detected many times. The chain couples TRBV5-1 to TRBJ1-1; 7 positions match TRBD1. After removal of 0 bases from V and 2 bases from J, the junction contained 10 bases not matched to a gene. Germline CDR1 SGHRS, CDR2 YFSETQ. This CDR3 comprises 17 residues. The CDR3 DNA reads TGCGCCAGCAGCTTGGGACCCTTTGGACAGGTCAACACTGAAGCTTTCTTT. It translates to CASSLGPFGQVNTEAFF.

V is TRBV19 and J is TRBJ1-5; 7 nucleotides match TRBD1. The CDR3 has 14 amino acids. The V segment lost 5 bases and the J segment 1 base; nucleotides outside the gene matches: 2. Germline V lookup: CDR1 LNHDA, CDR2 SQIVND (reference sequence). The CDR3: CASSETGSNQPQHF. The CDR3 DNA reads as TGTGCCAGTAGTGAGACAGGGAGCAATCAGCCCCAGCATTTT.

This clonotype was detected only a few times. The gene calls are TRBV9 and TRBJ1-2; no firm D call. V shed 0 bases and J shed 4 bases, with 13 bases lying between them. This CDR3 spans 15 amino acids. Germline loops: CDR1 SGDLS, CDR2 YYNGEE. The CDR3 DNA is TGTGCCAGCAGCGTAGCTCAGACACCGACCTATGGCTACACCTTC. This encodes CASSVAQTPTYGYTF.

This clonotype was recorded a few times. This chain uses TRBV29-1 with TRBJ1-1, with unresolved D. Per the germline V gene, CDR1 is SQVTM and CDR2 is ANQGSEA. V dropped 4 bases and J dropped 4 bases, with 13 bases sitting between them. The CDR3 consists of 13 residues. The chain's CDR3 is CSVVRDYTTEAFF. The CDR3 DNA is TGCAGCGTTGTCCGGGATTACACCACTGAAGCTTTCTTT. The full variable domain, its missing parts supplied by reference TRBV29-1 and TRBJ1-1, is SAVISQKPSRDICQRGTSLTIQCQVDSQVTMMFWYRQQPGQSLTLIATANQGSEATYESGFVIDKFPISRPNLTFSTLTVSNMSPEDSSIYLCSVVRDYTTEAFFGQGTRLTVV.

This clonotype was seen a handful of times. CDR3 amino acids: CASSESTKGAEAFF. The CDR3 region has the DNA TGCGCCAGCAGTGAGTCGACAAAGGGGGCTGAAGCTTTCTTT. V and J are TRBV10-2 and TRBJ1-1, with a weak D call TRBD1 (6 bases). The CDR3 extends over 14 amino acids. Trimming cost V 0 bases and J 6 bases, with 11 bases left between them. Germline assignment: CDR1 WSHSY and CDR2 SAAADI.

The chain recombines TRBV12-3 or TRBV12-4 with TRBJ2-3; no clear D gene. CDR3 size: 12 residues. V was pared by 3 bases and J by 0 bases, with 1 base between. CDR3 bases: TGTGCCAGCAGTTTCAGCACAGATACGCAGTATTTT. Protein product: CASSFSTDTQYF.

This clonotype was observed a few times. The chain carries TRBV2 and TRBJ2-6, with D unresolved. V was shortened by 3 bases and J by 0 bases, with 6 bases between the two germline ends. The CDR3 loop spans 15 amino acids. Germline lookup yields CDR1 SNHLY and CDR2 FYNNEI. The CDR3 sequence is CASSETRSGANVLTF. DNA of the CDR3: TGTGCCAGCAGTGAGACGCGCTCTGGGGCCAACGTCCTGACTTTC. The whole variable domain, remainder taken from reference TRBV2 and TRBJ2-6, is EPEVTQTPSHQVTQMGQEVILRCVPISNHLYFYWYRQILGQKVEFLVSFYNNEISEKSEIFDDQFSVERPDGSNFTLKIRSTKLEDSAMYFCASSETRSGANVLTFGAGSRLTVL.

The chain employs TRBV18 and TRBJ2-2, with 9 bases aligning to TRBD2. With V trimmed by 0 bases and J by 2 bases, 7 bases remained unmatched. Germline CDR1 reads KGHSH; CDR2 reads LQKENI. The CDR3 has 18 residues. The CDR3, as DNA: TGTGCCAGCTCACCACCGGAACAGGGACTAGCCAACACCGGGGAGCTGTTTTTT. Its translation is CASSPPEQGLANTGELFF.

This sequence joins TRBV10-3 and TRBJ2-7, with 7 bases fitting TRBD1. The CDR3 is 14 amino acids. Germline CDR1 ENHRY, CDR2 SYGVKD. V shed 0 bases, J shed 7 bases, and the junction held 6 bases outside the gene matches. This chain's CDR3 is CAISESNRGPEQYF. The CDR3 DNA reads as TGTGCCATCAGTGAGTCGAATAGGGGGCCGGAGCAGTACTTC.

The V call is TRBV5-1, the J call TRBJ2-3, with no clear D. Trimming removed 4 bases at V and 0 bases at J, with 12 bases between. The CDR3 has 15 residues. Germline loops: CDR1 SGHRS, CDR2 YFSETQ. CDR3 coding DNA: TGCGCCAGCAGCCCTGGGTCCGGCAGCACAGATACGCAGTATTTT. Protein product: CASSPGSGSTDTQYF. Combining the CDR3 with reference TRBV5-1 and TRBJ2-3 gives the whole variable domain KAGVTQTPRYLIKTRGQQVTLSCSPISGHRSVSWYQQTPGQGLQFLFEYFSETQRNKGNFPGRFSGRQFSNSRSEMNVSTLELGDSALYLCASSPGSGSTDTQYFGPGTRLTVL.

This clonotype was counted only a few times. The chain combines TRBV20-1 with TRBJ1-1; D remains ambiguous. The CDR3 is made up of 14 amino acids. Germline V gene sequence: CDR1 DFQATT, CDR2 SNEGSKA (reference sequence). Trimming took 0 bases from V and 5 from J, leaving 13 bases between them. The CDR3 coding sequence is TGCAGTGCTAGAGAAGGGAGGGTAACAACTGAAGCTTTCTTT. Amino acid sequence: CSAREGRVTTEAFF.

This clonotype showed up just a few times. The V and J genes are TRBV3-1 and TRBJ1-1; TRBD1 aligns across 8 bases. The CDR3 consists of 14 residues. In germline, CDR1 is LGHDT, CDR2 YNNKEL (reference sequence). Unmatched junction bases numbered 6, after V lost 4 bases and J lost 5 bases. The CDR3, as DNA: TGTGCCAGCAGCCCCAGGGACAGGCGGACTGAAGCTTTCTTT. Translated, it gives CASSPRDRRTEAFF.

The chain couples TRBV20-1 to TRBJ2-7, with 8 bases aligning to TRBD1. Losses at the gene ends were 2 bases for V and 5 bases for J; bases not matched to a gene: 8. The V gene's germline CDR1 is DFQATT and CDR2 SNEGSKA (reference sequence). There are 14 residues in the CDR3. The CDR3 sequence: CSARNQGAINEQYF. In DNA, the CDR3 is TGCAGTGCTAGAAATCAGGGGGCAATCAACGAGCAGTACTTC.

This chain uses TRBV19 with TRBJ2-2; TRBD2 might be the D (6 bases). Trimming took 6 bases from V and 0 from J, leaving 11 bases between them. Per the germline V gene, CDR1 is LNHDA and CDR2 is SQIVND (reference sequence). This CDR3 is built from 15 residues. The CDR3 here is CASRKLATNTGELFF. The CDR3 DNA reads as TGTGCCAGTAGGAAACTAGCAACGAACACCGGGGAGCTGTTTTTT.

V gene TRBV2 combines with J gene TRBJ2-1, with 13 bases matching TRBD2. This CDR3 is 16 amino acids long. Germline V gene sequence: CDR1 SNHLY, CDR2 FYNNEI. V lost 6 bases and J lost 4; bases outside the gene matches: 6. In nucleotides, the CDR3 is TGTGCCAGCAGAGCCACTAGCGGGAGGGAGTACAATGAGCAGTTCTTC. Translating gives CASRATSGREYNEQFF. Filled out from reference TRBV2 and TRBJ2-1, the complete variable domain reads EPEVTQTPSHQVTQMGQEVILRCVPISNHLYFYWYRQILGQKVEFLVSFYNNEISEKSEIFDDQFSVERPDGSNFTLKIRSTKLEDSAMYFCASRATSGREYNEQFFGPGTRLTVL.